The rows below give T cell receptor beta chains drawn from one sample of a study of blood T cell repertoires in COVID-19. Clones were sequenced by immunoSEQ multiplex PCR, and TCRdb holds only the in-frame ones, with some missing. The data show 55,000 to 85,000 clones, with approximately 77% seen just once and roughly 0.83% held by the top ten. Sequencing input: peripheral blood. The receptor source for this set is a woman in her 70s with acute or convalescent COVID-19. Both conserved end residues are part of each CDR3. A D gene is named only where the DNA matches it firmly. Clone size, where shown, is once, few, many, or a class for clones that have expanded.

J | V | D | size | CDR3 | DNA
TRBJ1-4 | TRBV6-2/TRBV6-3 | - | - | CASSFWADNEKLFF | TGTGCCAGCAGTTTCTGGGCCGATAATGAAAAACTGTTTTTT
TRBJ2-2 | TRBV6-5 | - | - | CASVRGSTGELFF | TGTGCCAGCGTCAGGGGATCAACCGGGGAGCTGTTTTTT
TRBJ2-7 | TRBV5-1 | - | - | CASSLGREQYF | TGCGCCAGCAGCTTGGGGAGGGAGCAGTACTTC
TRBJ1-1 | TRBV6-5 | - | - | CASSYATRGDTEAFF | TGTGCCAGCAGTTACGCCACCCGGGGGGACACTGAAGCTTTCTTT
TRBJ1-3 | TRBV13 | - | - | CASTLAGSGNTIYF | TGTGCCAGCACACTTGCGGGTTCTGGAAACACCATATATTTT
TRBJ2-1 | TRBV10-3 | TRBD2 | - | CAISEGAGGLHNEQFF | TGTGCCATCAGTGAAGGGGCGGGAGGGTTGCACAATGAGCAGTTCTTC
TRBJ1-1 | TRBV7-2 | - | - | CASSTTGFTEAFF | TGTGCCAGCAGCACCACAGGGTTCACTGAAGCTTTCTTT
TRBJ2-1 | TRBV3-1/TRBV3-2 | TRBD1 | - | CASSQLGGQGVAGRSYNEQFF | TGTGCCAGCAGCCAACTAGGGGGACAGGGGGTAGCTGGACGGTCCTACAATGAGCAGTTCTTC
TRBJ2-2 | TRBV3-1/TRBV3-2 | - | once | CASSPPQAAGELFF | TGTGCCAGCAGCCCACCACAGGCGGCCGGGGAGCTGTTTTTT
TRBJ2-1 | TRBV7-3 | TRBD2 | - | CASSLSLRGSFSDEQFF | TGTGCCAGCAGCTTATCCCTTCGCGGGAGTTTTTCGGATGAGCAGTTCTTC
TRBJ1-3 | TRBV4-3 | - | few | CASSQDRLQGLGNTIYF | TGCGCCAGCAGCCAAGATCGTCTCCAGGGGCTCGGAAACACCATATATTTT
TRBJ2-6 | TRBV3-1/TRBV3-2 | TRBD1 | - | CASRTGAGANVLTF | TGTGCCAGCAGGACAGGGGCTGGGGCCAACGTCCTGACTTTC
TRBJ1-2 | TRBV7-2 | TRBD1 | - | CASSPGTGYGYTF | TGTGCCAGCAGCCCCGGGACAGGCTATGGCTACACCTTC
TRBJ2-2 | TRBV18 | - | - | CASSPFTGTPNTGELFF | TGTGCCAGCTCACCGTTCACCGGGACACCCAACACCGGGGAGCTGTTTTTT
TRBJ1-1 | TRBV3-1/TRBV3-2 | - | - | CASSQESGNTEAFF | TGTGCCAGCAGCCAAGAATCCGGGAACACTGAAGCTTTCTTT
TRBJ2-5 | TRBV2 | TRBD1 | - | CASSLTQGQGGETQYF | TGTGCCAGTTCGCTGACCCAGGGACAGGGGGGGGAGACCCAGTACTTC
TRBJ2-1 | TRBV11-2 | - | - | CASSLGRNNEQFF | TGTGCCAGCAGCTTAGGCAGAAACAATGAGCAGTTCTTC
TRBJ2-1 | TRBV14 | TRBD2 | few | CASSQPETSAAVEQFF | TGTGCCAGCAGCCAGCCAGAGACTAGCGCAGCTGTTGAGCAGTTCTTC
TRBJ1-1 | TRBV5-6 | - | - | CASSLSTGEAFF | TGTGCCAGCAGCTTGAGCACAGGTGAAGCTTTCTTT
TRBJ2-3 | TRBV11-2 | - | - | CASSDWTDTDTQYF | TGTGCCAGCAGCGATTGGACAGACACAGATACGCAGTATTTT
TRBJ2-2 | TRBV9 | TRBD1 | - | CASSLTFPGQGAGELFF | TGTGCCAGCAGCCTTACTTTCCCGGGACAGGGGGCCGGGGAGCTGTTTTTT
TRBJ2-7 | TRBV2 | TRBD1 | - | CASSEVQGARYEQYF | TGTGCCAGCAGTGAGGTACAGGGGGCAAGGTACGAGCAGTACTTC
TRBJ2-1 | TRBV10-3 | TRBD1 | - | CAISDGRQGAPGNEQFF | TGTGCCATCAGTGACGGCCGACAGGGGGCGCCGGGCAATGAGCAGTTCTTC
TRBJ1-6 | TRBV27 | - | - | CASTSPSDNNSPLHF | TGTGCCAGCACCTCCCCCTCAGATAATAATTCACCCCTCCACTTT
TRBJ2-2 | TRBV7-6 | - | many | CASSLERTLSGGELFF | TGTGCCAGCAGCTTAGAGCGAACTCTTTCCGGCGGGGAGCTGTTTTTT
TRBJ1-1 | TRBV4-1 | - | - | CASSQEGVNTEAFF | TGCGCCAGCAGCCAAGAAGGGGTGAACACTGAAGCTTTCTTT
TRBJ1-5 | TRBV15 | - | - | CATSRDQVGGRQPQHF | TGTGCCACCAGCAGAGATCAAGTCGGAGGAAGGCAGCCCCAGCATTTT
TRBJ2-1 | TRBV19 | TRBD1 | - | CASSEQGGEQFF | TGTGCCAGTAGTGAACAGGGGGGTGAGCAGTTCTTC
TRBJ2-1 | TRBV24-1 | - | - | CATSDPTEEQFF | TGTGCCACCAGTGACCCGACAGAAGAGCAGTTCTTC
TRBJ2-1 | TRBV14 | TRBD2 | few | CASSHLAGSGSYNEQFF | TGTGCCAGCAGCCACCTAGCGGGTTCTGGATCCTACAATGAGCAGTTCTTC
TRBJ1-1 | TRBV7-2 | - | - | CASSSPYTEAFF | TGTGCCAGCAGCTCCCCTTACACTGAAGCTTTCTTT
TRBJ2-7 | TRBV19 | - | - | CASSIDRGILNEQYF | TGTGCCAGTAGTATAGATCGGGGGATACTAAACGAGCAGTACTTC
TRBJ1-4 | TRBV20-1 | - | - | CSASAGVNEKLFF | TGCAGTGCTAGTGCGGGGGTGAATGAAAAACTGTTTTTT
TRBJ2-3 | TRBV5-1 | TRBD1 | - | CASSLRGPGTDTQYF | TGCGCCAGCAGCTTGAGGGGGCCAGGCACAGATACGCAGTATTTT
TRBJ1-3 | TRBV30 | - | few | CAWSPIVGPGNTIYF | TGTGCCTGGAGCCCGATTGTCGGTCCTGGAAACACCATATATTTT
TRBJ1-4 | TRBV20-1 | - | few | CGGSTNEKLFF | TGCGGAGGATCAACTAATGAAAAACTGTTTTTT
TRBJ2-7 | TRBV12-3/TRBV12-4 | - | - | CASSPAYEQYF | TGTGCCAGCAGTCCGGCCTACGAGCAGTACTTC
TRBJ1-1 | TRBV27 | - | - | CASSSRMNTEAFF | TGTGCCAGCAGTTCCAGAATGAACACTGAAGCTTTCTTT
TRBJ2-5 | TRBV11-2 | TRBD2 | once | CASSLDPLAGQETQYF | TGTGCCAGCAGCTTAGATCCCCTAGCGGGGCAAGAGACCCAGTACTTC
TRBJ2-3 | TRBV11-2 | TRBD1 | - | CASSLDRGLTDITDTQYF | TGTGCCAGCAGCCTAGACAGGGGCCTTACCGACATCACAGATACGCAGTATTTT
TRBJ1-1 | TRBV4-1 | - | - | CASSQEEGITEAFF | TGCGCCAGCAGCCAAGAGGAGGGGATCACTGAAGCTTTCTTT
TRBJ1-3 | TRBV12-3/TRBV12-4 | - | - | CACREVSGNTIYF | TGTGCCTGCAGGGAGGTCTCTGGAAACACCATATATTTT
TRBJ2-7 | TRBV18 | TRBD2 | - | CASSSTSGSYEQYF | TGTGCCAGCTCATCGACTAGCGGATCCTACGAGCAGTACTTC
TRBJ1-4 | TRBV5-1 | - | - | CASSSGRGADEKLFF | TGCGCCAGCAGCTCCGGACGGGGGGCCGATGAAAAACTGTTTTTT
TRBJ2-3 | TRBV15 | TRBD1 | - | CATSKGTASFQGTDTQYF | TGTGCCACCAGCAAAGGGACAGCGTCGTTTCAAGGCACAGATACGCAGTATTTT
TRBJ2-7 | TRBV6-5 | TRBD1 | - | CASSLGQIDEQYF | TGTGCCAGCAGCCTGGGACAGATCGACGAGCAGTACTTC
TRBJ1-3 | TRBV10-3 | - | - | CAISEGRGSGNTIYF | TGTGCCATCAGTGAAGGCCGAGGGTCGGGAAACACCATATATTTT
TRBJ2-1 | TRBV4-3 | - | - | CASSRLWIAAYNEQFF | TGCGCCAGCAGCCGGCTTTGGATAGCGGCCTACAATGAGCAGTTCTTC
TRBJ2-7 | TRBV29-1 | - | - | CSVEAGYEQYF | TGCAGCGTTGAGGCAGGATACGAGCAGTACTTC